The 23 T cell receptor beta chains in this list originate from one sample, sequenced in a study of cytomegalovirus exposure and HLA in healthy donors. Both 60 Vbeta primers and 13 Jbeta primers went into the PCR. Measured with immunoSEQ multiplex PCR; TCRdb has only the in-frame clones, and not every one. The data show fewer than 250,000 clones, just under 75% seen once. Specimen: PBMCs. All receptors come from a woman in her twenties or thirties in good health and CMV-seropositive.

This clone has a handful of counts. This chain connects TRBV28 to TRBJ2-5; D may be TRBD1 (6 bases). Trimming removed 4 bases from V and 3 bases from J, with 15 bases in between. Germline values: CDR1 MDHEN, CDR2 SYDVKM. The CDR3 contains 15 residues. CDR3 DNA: TGTGCCAGCAGTTCGGCAGGGGAAGGTGAAGAGACCCAGTACTTC. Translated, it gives CASSSAGEGEETQYF.

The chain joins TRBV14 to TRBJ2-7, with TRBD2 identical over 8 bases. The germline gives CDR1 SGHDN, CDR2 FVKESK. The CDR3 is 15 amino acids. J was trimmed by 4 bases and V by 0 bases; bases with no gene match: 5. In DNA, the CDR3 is TGTGCCAGCAGCCAAGATCAACTAGCGGTATACGAGCAGTACTTC. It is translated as CASSQDQLAVYEQYF.

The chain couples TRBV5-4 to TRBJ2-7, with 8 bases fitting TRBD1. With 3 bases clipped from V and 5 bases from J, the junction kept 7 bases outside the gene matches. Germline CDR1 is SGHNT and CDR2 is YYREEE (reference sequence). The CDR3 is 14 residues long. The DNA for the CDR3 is TGTGCCAGCAGCTCCGGGACAGGAACCCACGAGCAGTACTTC. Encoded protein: CASSSGTGTHEQYF.

DNA of the CDR3: TGTGCCAGCAGACCAAGGGGGGCGGGAGGGAGTGCCAAAAACATTCAGTACTTC. Translated: CASRPRGAGGSAKNIQYF. J is TRBJ2-4 and V is TRBV25-1, with 9 positions matching TRBD2. CDR3 length: 18 amino acids. The germline gives CDR1 MGHDK, CDR2 SYGVNS. J gave up 1 base and V 6 bases, and 13 bases lay outside the gene matches. The full variable domain, with the rest looked up from reference TRBV25-1 and TRBJ2-4, is EADIYQTPRYLVIGTGKKITLECSQTMGHDKMYWYQQDPGMELHLIHYSYGVNSTEKGDLSSESTVSRIRTEHFPLTLESARPSHTSQYLCASRPRGAGGSAKNIQYFGAGTRLSVL.

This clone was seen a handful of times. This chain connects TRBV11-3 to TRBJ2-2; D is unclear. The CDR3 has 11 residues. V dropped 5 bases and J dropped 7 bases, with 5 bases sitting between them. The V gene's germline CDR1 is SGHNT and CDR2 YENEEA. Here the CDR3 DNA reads TGTGCCAGCAGCCCGGGCGGGGAGCTGTTTTTT. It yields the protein CASSPGGELFF. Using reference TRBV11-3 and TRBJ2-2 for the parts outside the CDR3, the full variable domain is EAGVVQSPRYKIIEKKQPVAFWCNPISGHNTLYWYLQNLGQGPELLIRYENEEAVDDSQLPKDRFSAERLKGVDSTLKIQPAELGDSAVYLCASSPGGELFFGEGSRLTVL.

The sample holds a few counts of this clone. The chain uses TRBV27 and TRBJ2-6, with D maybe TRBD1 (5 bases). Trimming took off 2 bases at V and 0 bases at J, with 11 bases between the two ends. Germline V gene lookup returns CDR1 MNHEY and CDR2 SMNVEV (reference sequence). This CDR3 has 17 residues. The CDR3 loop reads CASSLKGRASGANVLTF. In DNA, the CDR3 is TGTGCCAGCAGTTTAAAAGGCAGGGCCTCTGGGGCCAACGTCCTGACTTTC.

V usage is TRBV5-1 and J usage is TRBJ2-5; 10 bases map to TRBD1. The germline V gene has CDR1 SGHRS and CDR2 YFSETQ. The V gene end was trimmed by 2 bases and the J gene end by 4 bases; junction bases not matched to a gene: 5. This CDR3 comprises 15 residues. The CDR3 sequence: CASSFRQGAGETQYF. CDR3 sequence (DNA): TGCGCCAGCAGCTTCCGACAGGGGGCAGGAGAGACCCAGTACTTC.

The CDR3 is CASSQDSRGQQPQHF. The CDR3 DNA reads as TGCGCCAGCAGCCAAGATTCCAGGGGACAGCAGCCCCAGCATTTT. V usage is TRBV4-1 and J usage is TRBJ1-5, with 7 bases fitting TRBD1. V shed 0 bases and J 7 bases; nucleotides not matched to a gene: 6. The CDR3 is 15 amino acids. CDR1 is MGHRA and CDR2 is YSYEKL in the germline V gene.

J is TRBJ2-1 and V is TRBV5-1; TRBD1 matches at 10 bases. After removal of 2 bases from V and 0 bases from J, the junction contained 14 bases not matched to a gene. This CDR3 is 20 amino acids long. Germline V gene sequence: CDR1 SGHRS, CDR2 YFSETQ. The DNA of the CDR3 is TGCGCCAGCAGCTTCAAACCGGGACAGGGGATATCAAGCTCCTACAATGAGCAGTTCTTC. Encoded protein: CASSFKPGQGISSSYNEQFF.

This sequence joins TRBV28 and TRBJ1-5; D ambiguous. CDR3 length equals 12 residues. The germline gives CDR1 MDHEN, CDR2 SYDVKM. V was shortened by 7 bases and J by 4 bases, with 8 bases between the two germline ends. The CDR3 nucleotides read TGTGCCAGCAAGAGGACTAATCAGCCCCAGCATTTT. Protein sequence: CASKRTNQPQHF.

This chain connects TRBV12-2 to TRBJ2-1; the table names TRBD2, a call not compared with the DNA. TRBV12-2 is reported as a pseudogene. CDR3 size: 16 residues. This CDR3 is CASRPCPGASYNEQFF. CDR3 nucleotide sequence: TGTGCAAGTCGCCCATGCCCGGGAGCTTCCTACAATGAGCAGTTCTTC.

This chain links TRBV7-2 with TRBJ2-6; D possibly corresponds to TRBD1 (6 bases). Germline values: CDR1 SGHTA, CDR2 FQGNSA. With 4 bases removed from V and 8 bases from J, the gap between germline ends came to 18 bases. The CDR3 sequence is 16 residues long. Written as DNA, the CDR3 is TGTGCCAGCAGCTCACGAGGGACAAGGGGGTCCAACGTCCTGACTTTC. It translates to CASSSRGTRGSNVLTF.

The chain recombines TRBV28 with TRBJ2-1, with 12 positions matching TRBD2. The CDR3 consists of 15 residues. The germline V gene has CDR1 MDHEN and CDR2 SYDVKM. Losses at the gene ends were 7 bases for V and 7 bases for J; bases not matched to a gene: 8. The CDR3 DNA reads TGTGCCAGCACCCCCACTAGCGGGAGGAATAATGAGCAGTTCTTC. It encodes CASTPTSGRNNEQFF.

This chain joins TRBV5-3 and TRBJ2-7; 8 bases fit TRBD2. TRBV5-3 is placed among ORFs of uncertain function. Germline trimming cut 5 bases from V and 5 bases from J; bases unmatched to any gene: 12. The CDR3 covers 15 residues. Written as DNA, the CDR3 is TGTGCCAGAAGACTACCCCCGGGACTAGGCCACGAGCAGTACTTC. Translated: CARRLPPGLGHEQYF.

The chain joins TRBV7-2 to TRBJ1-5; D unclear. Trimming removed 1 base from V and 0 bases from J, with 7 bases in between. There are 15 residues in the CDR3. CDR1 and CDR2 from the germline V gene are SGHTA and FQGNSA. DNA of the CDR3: TGTGCCAGCAGCTTAGGACGGAGTAGCAATCAGCCCCAGCATTTT. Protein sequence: CASSLGRSSNQPQHF.

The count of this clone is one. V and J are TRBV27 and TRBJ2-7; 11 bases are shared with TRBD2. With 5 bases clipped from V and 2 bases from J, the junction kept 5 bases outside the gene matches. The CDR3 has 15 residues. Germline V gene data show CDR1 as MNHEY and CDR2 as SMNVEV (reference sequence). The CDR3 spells CASSQLAGGTYEQYF. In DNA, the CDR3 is TGTGCCAGCAGTCAATTAGCGGGAGGGACCTACGAGCAGTACTTC.

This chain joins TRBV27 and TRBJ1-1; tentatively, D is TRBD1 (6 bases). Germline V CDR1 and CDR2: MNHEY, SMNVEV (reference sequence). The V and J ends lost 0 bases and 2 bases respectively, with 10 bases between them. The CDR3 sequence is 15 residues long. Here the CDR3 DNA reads TGTGCCAGCAGTTTATCGAGCAGGGGTAACACTGAAGCTTTCTTT. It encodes CASSLSSRGNTEAFF.

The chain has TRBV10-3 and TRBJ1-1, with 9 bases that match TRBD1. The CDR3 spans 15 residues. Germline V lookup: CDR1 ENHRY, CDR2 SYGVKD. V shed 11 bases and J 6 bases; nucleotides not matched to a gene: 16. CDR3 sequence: CAARPQGQGFAEAFF. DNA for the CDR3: TGTGCCGCAAGACCCCAGGGACAGGGCTTCGCTGAAGCTTTCTTT.

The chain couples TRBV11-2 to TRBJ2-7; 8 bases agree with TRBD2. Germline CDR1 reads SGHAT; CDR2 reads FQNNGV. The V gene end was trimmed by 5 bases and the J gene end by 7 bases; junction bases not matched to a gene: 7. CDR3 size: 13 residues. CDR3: CASSPRPGGEQYF. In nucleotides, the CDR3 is TGTGCCAGCAGCCCCCGCCCGGGAGGGGAGCAGTACTTC.

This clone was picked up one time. The CDR3 DNA follows: TGTGCCAGCAGCTTAGATTCAGGGACCTACGAGCAGTACTTC. Amino acids: CASSLDSGTYEQYF. The rearrangement links TRBV11-3 to TRBJ2-7, with a weak D call TRBD1 (5 bases). CDR1 is SGHNT and CDR2 is YENEEA in the germline V gene. V gave up 0 bases and J gave up 2 bases, with 8 bases separating them. CDR3 size: 14 residues.

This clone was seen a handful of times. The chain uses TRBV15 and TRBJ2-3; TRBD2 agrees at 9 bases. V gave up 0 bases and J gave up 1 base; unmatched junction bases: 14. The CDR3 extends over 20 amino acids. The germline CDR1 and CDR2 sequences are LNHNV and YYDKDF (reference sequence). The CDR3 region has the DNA TGTGCCACCAGCAGAGAATTAAGAACTAGCGGGTTTGTTCGCACAGATACGCAGTATTTT. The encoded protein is CATSRELRTSGFVRTDTQYF.

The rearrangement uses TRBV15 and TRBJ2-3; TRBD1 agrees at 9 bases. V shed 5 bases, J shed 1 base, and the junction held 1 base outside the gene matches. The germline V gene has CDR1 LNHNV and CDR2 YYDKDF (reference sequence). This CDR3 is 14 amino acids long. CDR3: CATSRTGGTDTQYF. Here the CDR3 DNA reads TGTGCCACCAGCCGGACAGGGGGCACAGATACGCAGTATTTT. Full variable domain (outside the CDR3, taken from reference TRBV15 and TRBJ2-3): DAMVIQNPRYQVTQFGKPVTLSCSQTLNHNVMYWYQQKSSQAPKLLFHYYDKDFNNEADTPDNFQSRRPNTSFCFLDIRSPGLGDTAMYLCATSRTGGTDTQYFGPGTRLTVL.

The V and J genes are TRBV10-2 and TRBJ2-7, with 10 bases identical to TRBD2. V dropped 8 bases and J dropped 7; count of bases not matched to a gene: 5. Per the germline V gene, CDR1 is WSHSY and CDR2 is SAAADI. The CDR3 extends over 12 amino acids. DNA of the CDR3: TGCGCCAGCCGACTAGCGGGTTCAGAGCAGTACTTC. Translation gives CASRLAGSEQYF.